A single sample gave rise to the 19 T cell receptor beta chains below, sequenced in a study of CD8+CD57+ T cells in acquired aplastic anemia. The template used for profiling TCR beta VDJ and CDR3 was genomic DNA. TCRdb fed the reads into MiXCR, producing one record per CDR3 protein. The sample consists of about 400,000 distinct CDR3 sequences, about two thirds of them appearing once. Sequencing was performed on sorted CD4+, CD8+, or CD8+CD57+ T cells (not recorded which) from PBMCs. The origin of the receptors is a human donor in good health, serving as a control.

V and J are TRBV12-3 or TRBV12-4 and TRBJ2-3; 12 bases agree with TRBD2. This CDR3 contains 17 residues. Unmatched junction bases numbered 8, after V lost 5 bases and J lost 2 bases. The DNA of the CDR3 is TGTGCCAGCAGTGCCGGGACTAGCGGGCTTTTCACAGATACGCAGTATTTT. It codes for CASSAGTSGLFTDTQYF.

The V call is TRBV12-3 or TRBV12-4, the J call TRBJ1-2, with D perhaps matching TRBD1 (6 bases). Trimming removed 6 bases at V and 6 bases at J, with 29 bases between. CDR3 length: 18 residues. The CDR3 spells CASRPTFGSGGPYNGYTF. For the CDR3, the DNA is TGTGCCAGCAGACCCACCTTTGGGAGCGGGGGGCCTTACAATGGCTACACCTTC.

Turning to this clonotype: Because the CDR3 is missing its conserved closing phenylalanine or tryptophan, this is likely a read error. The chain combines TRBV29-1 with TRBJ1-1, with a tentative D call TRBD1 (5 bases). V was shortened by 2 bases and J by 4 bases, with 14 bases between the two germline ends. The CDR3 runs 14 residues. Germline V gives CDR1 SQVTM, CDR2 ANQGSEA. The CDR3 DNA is TGCAGCGTTGAAAGGTCTGGGGCTACCACTGAAGCTTTCGTT. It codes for CSVERSGATTEAFV.

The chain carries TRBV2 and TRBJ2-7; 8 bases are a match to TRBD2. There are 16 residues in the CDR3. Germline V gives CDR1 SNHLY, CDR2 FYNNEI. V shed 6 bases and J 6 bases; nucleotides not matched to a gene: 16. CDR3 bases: TGTGCCAGCAGCTTAGGAACGGGGGGGCAACGTGGCGAGCAGTACTTC. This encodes CASSLGTGGQRGEQYF.

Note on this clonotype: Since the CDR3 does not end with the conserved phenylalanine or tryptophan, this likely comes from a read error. In DNA, the CDR3 is TGTGCCAGCAGCCCAGGGGTATCCGGGGAGCTGTTTAAT. This encodes CASSPGVSGELFN. The chain is built from TRBV7-2 and TRBJ2-2; tentative D call: TRBD1 (6 bases). V lost 5 bases and J 6 bases, leaving 10 bases between the germline ends. This CDR3 has 13 residues. CDR1 is SGHTA and CDR2 is FQGNSA in the germline V gene.

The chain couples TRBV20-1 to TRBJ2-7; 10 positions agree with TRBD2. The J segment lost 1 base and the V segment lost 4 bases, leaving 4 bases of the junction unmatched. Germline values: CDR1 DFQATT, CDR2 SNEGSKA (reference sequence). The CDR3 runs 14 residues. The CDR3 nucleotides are TGCAGTGCTATTGGACTAGCGGTGTCCTACGAGCAGTACTTC. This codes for CSAIGLAVSYEQYF.

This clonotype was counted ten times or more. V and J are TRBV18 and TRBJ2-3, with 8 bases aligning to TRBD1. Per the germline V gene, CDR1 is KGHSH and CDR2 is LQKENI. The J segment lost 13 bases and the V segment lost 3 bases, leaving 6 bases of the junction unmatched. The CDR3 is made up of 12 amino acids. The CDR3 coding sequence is TGTGCCAGCTCACCCGAGACAGGGGCCGAGTATTTT. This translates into CASSPETGAEYF.

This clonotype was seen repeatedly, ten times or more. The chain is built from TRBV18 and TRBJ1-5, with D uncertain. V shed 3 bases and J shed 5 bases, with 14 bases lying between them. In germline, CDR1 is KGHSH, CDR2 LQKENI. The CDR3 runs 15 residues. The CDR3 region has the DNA TGTGCCAGCTCACCCTTCCGGGGTTCGGATCAGCCCCAGCATTTT. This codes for CASSPFRGSDQPQHF.

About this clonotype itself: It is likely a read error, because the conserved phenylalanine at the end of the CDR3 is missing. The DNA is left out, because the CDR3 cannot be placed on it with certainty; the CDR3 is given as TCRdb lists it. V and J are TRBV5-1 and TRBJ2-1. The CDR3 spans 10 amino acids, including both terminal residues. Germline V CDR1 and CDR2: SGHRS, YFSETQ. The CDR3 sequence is CASSLGGEIS.

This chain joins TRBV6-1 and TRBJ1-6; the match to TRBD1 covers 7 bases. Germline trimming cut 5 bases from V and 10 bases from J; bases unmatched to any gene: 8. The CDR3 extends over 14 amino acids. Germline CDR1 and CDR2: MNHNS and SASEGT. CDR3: CASSLSGGRSPLHF. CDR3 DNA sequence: TGTGCCAGCAGTCTATCAGGGGGGCGCTCACCCCTCCACTTT.

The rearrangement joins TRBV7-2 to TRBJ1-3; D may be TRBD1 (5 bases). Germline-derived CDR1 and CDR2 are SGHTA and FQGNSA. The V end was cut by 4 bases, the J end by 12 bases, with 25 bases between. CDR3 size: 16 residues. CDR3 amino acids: CASSWDPRDENSYIYF. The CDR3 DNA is TGTGCCAGCAGCTGGGACCCCCGAGATGAGAATTCCTACATATATTTT.

CDR3 sequence reads: CASGATDAVMYQFF. Here the CDR3 DNA reads TGTGCCAGCGGTGCAACTGACGCGGTGATGTATCAGTTCTTC. This sequence joins TRBV2 and TRBJ2-1; D not certain. V was pared by 8 bases and J by 13 bases, with 24 bases between. Germline CDR1 reads SNHLY; CDR2 reads FYNNEI. CDR3 length: 14 amino acids. Together with reference TRBV2 and TRBJ2-1, the CDR3 gives the full variable domain: EPEVTQTPSHQVTQMGQEVILRCVPISNHLYFYWYRQILGQKVEFLVSFYNNEISEKSEIFDDQFSVERPDGSNFTLKIRSTKLEDSAMYFCASGATDAVMYQFFGPGTRLTVL.

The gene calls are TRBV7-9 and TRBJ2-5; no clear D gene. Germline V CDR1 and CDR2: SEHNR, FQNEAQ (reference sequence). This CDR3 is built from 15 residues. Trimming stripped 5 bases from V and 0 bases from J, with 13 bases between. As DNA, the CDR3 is TGTGCCAGCAGCCTTCGATCGATGTACCAAGAGACCCAGTACTTC. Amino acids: CASSLRSMYQETQYF.

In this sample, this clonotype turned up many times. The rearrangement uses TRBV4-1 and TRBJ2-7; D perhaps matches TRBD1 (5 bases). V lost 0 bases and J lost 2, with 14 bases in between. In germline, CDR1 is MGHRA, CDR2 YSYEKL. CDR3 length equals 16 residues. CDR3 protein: CASSQDRAGNPYEQYF. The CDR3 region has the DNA TGCGCCAGCAGCCAAGATAGGGCAGGGAATCCCTACGAGCAGTACTTC.

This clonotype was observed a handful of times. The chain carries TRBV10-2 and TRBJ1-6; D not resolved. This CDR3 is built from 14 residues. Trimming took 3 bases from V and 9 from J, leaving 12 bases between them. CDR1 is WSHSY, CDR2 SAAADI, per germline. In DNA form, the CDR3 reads TGCGCCAGCAGTGAAGGCAGGATAGTTTCACCCCTCCACTTT. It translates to CASSEGRIVSPLHF.

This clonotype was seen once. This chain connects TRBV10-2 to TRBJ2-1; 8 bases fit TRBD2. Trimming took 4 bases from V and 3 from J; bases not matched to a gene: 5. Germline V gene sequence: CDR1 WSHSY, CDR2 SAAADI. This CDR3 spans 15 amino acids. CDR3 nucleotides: TGCGCCAGCAGTGCACTAGCGGTAAACTACAATGAGCAGTTCTTC. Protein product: CASSALAVNYNEQFF.

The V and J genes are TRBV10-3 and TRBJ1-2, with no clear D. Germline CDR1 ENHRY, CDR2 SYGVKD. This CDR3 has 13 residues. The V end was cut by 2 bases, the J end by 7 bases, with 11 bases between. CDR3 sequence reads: CAISEVGLGGYTF. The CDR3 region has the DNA TGTGCCATCAGTGAGGTGGGCCTCGGTGGCTACACCTTC.

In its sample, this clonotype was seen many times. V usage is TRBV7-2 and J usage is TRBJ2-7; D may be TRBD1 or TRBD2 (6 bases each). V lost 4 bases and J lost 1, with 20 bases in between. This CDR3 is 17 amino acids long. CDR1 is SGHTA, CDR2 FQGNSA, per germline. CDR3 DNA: TGTGCCAGCAGCTCACCGACCACAGGGAGGAGGTCCTACGAGCAGTACTTC. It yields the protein CASSSPTTGRRSYEQYF.

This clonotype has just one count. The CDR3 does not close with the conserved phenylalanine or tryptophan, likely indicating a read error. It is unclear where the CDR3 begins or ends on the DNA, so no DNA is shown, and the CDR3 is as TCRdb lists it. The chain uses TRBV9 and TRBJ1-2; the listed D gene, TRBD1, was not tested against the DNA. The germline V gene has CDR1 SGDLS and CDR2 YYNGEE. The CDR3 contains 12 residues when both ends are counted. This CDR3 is CASSVDSGGNTI.